This TCR beta chain derives from a study of blood T cell repertoires in COVID-19. Clones were sequenced by immunoSEQ multiplex PCR, and TCRdb holds only the in-frame ones, with some missing. This table has 130,000 to 150,000 clones, around 80% appearing once. V lost 2 bases, J lost 1 base, and 9 bases stayed unmatched. Per germline, CDR1 SGHNT and CDR2 YYREEE (reference sequence). This CDR3 spans 18 amino acids. This rearrangement joins TRBV5-4 to TRBJ2-2; 9 bases fit TRBD1. Sequencing used peripheral blood. The sequence derives from a human donor in a cohort sampled during active COVID-19. The CDR3: CASSFPRPGQGNTGELFF. CDR3 DNA: TGTGCCAGCAGCTTCCCTCGACCGGGACAGGGGAACACCGGGGAGCTGTTTTTT.